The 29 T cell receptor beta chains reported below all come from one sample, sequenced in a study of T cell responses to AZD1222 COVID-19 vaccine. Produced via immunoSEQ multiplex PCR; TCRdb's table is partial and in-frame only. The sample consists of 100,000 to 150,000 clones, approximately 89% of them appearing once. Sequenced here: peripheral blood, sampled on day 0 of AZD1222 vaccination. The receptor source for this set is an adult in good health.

The CDR3 region has the DNA TGTGCCAGCAGTTTTCGGGGGATCAGTTACAATGAGCAGTTCTTC. Encoded protein: CASSFRGISYNEQFF. The V and J genes are TRBV28 and TRBJ2-1; a weak D match, TRBD2 (6 bases). The germline V gene encodes CDR1 MDHEN and CDR2 SYDVKM. The CDR3 contains 15 residues. V lost 3 bases and J 4 bases, leaving 13 bases between the germline ends.

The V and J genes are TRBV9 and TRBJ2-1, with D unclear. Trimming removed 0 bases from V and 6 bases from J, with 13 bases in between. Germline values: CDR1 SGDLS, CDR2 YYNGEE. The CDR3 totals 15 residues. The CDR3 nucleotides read TGTGCCAGCAGCGTAGGTCGAGCAGGATTCAATGAGCAGTTCTTC. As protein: CASSVGRAGFNEQFF.

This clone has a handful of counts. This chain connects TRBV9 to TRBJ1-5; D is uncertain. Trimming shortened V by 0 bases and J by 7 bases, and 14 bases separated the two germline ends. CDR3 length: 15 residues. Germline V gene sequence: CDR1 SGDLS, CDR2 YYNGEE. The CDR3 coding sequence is TGTGCCAGCAGCGTAGGAGCCGACGGTTGGCAGCCCCAGCATTTT. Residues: CASSVGADGWQPQHF.

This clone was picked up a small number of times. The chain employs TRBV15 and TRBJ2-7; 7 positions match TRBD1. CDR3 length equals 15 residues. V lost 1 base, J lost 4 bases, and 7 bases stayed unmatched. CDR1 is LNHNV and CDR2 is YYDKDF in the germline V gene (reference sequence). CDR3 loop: CATSRGDRAWYEQYF. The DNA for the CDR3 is TGTGCCACCAGCAGAGGAGACAGGGCTTGGTACGAGCAGTACTTC. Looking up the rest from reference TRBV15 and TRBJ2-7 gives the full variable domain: DAMVIQNPRYQVTQFGKPVTLSCSQTLNHNVMYWYQQKSSQAPKLLFHYYDKDFNNEADTPDNFQSRRPNTSFCFLDIRSPGLGDTAMYLCATSRGDRAWYEQYFGPGTRLTVT.

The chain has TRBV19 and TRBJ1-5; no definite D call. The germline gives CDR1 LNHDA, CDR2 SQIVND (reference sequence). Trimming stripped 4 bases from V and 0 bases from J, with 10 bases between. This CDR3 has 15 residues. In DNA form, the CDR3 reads TGTGCCAGTAGTAGAGACCCCGTTAGCAATCAGCCCCAGCATTTT. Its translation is CASSRDPVSNQPQHF.

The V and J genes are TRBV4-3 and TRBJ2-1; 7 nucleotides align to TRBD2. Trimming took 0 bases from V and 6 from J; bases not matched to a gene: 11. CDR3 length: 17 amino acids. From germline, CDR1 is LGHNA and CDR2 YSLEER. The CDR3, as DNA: TGCGCCAGCAGCCAAGATCTCGGGGGGATCGTCTCCAATGAGCAGTTCTTC. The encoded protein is CASSQDLGGIVSNEQFF.

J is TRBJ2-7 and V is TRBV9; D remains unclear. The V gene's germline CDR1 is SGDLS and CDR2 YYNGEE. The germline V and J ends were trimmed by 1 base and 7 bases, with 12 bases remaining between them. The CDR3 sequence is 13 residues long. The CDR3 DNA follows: TGTGCCAGCAGCGTAAATATCATCGGGGAGCAGTACTTC. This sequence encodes CASSVNIIGEQYF.

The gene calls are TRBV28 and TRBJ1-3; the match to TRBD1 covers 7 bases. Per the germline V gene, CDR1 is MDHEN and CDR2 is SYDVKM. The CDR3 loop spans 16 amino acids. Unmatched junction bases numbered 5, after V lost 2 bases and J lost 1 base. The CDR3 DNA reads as TGTGCCAGCAGTTTACCGACCAGGGGGTCTGGAAACACCATATATTTT. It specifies CASSLPTRGSGNTIYF.

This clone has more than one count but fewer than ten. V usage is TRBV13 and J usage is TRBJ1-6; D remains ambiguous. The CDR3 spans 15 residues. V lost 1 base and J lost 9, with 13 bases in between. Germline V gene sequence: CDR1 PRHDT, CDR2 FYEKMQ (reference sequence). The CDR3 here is CASSLDHAIGSPLHF. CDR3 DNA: TGTGCCAGCAGCTTAGATCACGCGATCGGTTCACCCCTCCACTTT. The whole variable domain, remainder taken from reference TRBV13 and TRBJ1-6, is AAGVIQSPRHLIKEKRETATLKCYPIPRHDTVYWYQQGPGQDPQFLISFYEKMQSDKGSIPDRFSAQQFSDYHSELNMSSLELGDSALYFCASSLDHAIGSPLHFGNGTRLTVT.

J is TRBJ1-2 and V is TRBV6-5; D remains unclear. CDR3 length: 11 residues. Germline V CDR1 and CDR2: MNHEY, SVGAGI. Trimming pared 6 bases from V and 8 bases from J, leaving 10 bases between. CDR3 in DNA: TGTGCCAGCAGGGATCCCGCGGGCTACACCTTC. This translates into CASRDPAGYTF.

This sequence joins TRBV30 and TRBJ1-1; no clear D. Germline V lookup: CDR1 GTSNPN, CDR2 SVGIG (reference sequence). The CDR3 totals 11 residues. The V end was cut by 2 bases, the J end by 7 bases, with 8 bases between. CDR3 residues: CAWSNSIEAFF. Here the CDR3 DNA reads TGTGCCTGGAGTAATTCAATTGAAGCTTTCTTT. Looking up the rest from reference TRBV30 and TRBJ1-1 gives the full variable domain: SQTIHQWPATLVQPVGSPLSLECTVEGTSNPNLYWYRQAAGRGLQLLFYSVGIGQISSEVPQNLSASRPQDRQFILSSKKLLLSDSGFYLCAWSNSIEAFFGQGTRLTVV.

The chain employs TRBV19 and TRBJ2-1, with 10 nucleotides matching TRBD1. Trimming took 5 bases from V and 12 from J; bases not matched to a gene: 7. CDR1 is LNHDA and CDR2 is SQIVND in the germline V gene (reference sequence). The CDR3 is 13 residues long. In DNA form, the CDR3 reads TGTGCCAGTAGTGGGACAGGGGCCCCCGGGCAGTTCTTC. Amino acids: CASSGTGAPGQFF.

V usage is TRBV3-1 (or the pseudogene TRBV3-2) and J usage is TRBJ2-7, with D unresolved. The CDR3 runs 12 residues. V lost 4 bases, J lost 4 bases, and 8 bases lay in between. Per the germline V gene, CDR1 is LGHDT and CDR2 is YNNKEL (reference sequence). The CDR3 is CASSPSRYEQYF. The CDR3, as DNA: TGTGCCAGCAGCCCTAGTAGGTACGAGCAGTACTTC.

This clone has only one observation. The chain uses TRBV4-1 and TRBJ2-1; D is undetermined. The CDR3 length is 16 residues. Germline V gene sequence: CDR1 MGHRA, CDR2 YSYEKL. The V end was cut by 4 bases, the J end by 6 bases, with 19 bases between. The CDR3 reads CASSPHEMTAVNEQFF. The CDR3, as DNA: TGCGCCAGCAGCCCTCACGAGATGACCGCCGTCAATGAGCAGTTCTTC.

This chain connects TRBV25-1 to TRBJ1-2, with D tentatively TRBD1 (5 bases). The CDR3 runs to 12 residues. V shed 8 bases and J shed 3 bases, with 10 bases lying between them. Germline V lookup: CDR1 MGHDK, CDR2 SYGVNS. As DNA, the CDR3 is TGTGCCAGCCGCCAGGGTGACTATGGCTACACCTTC. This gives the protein CASRQGDYGYTF.

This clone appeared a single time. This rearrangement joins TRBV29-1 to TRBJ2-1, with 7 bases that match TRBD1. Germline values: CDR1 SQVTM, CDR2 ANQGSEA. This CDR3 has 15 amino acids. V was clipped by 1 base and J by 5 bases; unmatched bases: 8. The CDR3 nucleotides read TGCAGCGTTGAAGGGCGAGGGGGCCGAAACAATGAGCAGTTCTTC. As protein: CSVEGRGGRNNEQFF.

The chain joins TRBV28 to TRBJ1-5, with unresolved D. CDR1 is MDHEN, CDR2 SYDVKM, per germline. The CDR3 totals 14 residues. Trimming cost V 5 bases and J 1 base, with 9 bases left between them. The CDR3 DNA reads TGTGCCAGCAGTAGCCATGAAAGCAATCAGCCCCAGCATTTT. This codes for CASSSHESNQPQHF.

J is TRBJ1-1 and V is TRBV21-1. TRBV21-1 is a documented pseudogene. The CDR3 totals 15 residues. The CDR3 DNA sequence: TGTGCCAGCAGCAAAGAGAGGGGTATGAACACTGAAGCTTTCTTT. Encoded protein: CASSKERGMNTEAFF.

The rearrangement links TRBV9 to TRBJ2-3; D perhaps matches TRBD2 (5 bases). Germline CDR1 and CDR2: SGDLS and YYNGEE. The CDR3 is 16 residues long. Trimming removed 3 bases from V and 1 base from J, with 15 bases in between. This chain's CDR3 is CASSAGSNIGTDTQYF. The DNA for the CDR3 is TGTGCCAGCAGCGCGGGGTCCAACATCGGCACAGATACGCAGTATTTT.

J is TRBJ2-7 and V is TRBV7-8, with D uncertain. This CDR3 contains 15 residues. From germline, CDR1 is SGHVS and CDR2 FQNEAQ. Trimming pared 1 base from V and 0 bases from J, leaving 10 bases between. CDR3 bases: TGTGCCAGCAGCTTAGAGTCTTACCGCTCCTACGAGCAGTACTTC. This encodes CASSLESYRSYEQYF.

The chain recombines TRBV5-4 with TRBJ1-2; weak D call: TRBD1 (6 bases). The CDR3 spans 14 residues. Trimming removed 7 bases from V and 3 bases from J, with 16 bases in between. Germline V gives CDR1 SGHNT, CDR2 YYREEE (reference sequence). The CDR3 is CASRPGGLDYGYTF. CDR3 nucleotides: TGTGCCAGCCGCCCGGGGGGGCTCGACTATGGCTACACCTTC. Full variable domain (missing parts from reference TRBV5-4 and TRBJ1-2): ETGVTQSPTHLIKTRGQQVTLRCSSQSGHNTVSWYQQALGQGPQFIFQYYREEENGRGNFPPRFSGLQFPNYSSELNVNALELDDSALYLCASRPGGLDYGYTFGSGTRLTVV.

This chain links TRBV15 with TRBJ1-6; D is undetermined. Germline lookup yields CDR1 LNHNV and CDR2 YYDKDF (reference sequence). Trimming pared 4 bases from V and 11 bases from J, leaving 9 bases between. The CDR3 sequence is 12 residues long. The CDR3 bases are TGTGCCACCAGCACCTCGCAGACACCCCTCCACTTT. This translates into CATSTSQTPLHF.

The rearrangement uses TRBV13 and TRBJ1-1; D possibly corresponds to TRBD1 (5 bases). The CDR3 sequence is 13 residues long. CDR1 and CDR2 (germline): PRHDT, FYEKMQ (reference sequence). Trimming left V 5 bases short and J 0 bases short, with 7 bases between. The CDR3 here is CASSTGLNTEAFF. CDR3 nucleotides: TGTGCCAGCAGCACGGGACTGAACACTGAAGCTTTCTTT.

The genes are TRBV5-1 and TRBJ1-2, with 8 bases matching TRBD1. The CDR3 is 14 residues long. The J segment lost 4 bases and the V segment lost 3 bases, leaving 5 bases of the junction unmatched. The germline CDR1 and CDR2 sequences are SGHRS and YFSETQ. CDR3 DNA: TGCGCCAGCAGCTCGAGACAGGGGAGCTATGGCTACACCTTC. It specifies CASSSRQGSYGYTF.

CDR3 nucleotides: TGTGCCAGCAGCCCTCGGCTAGCGTATCAAGAGACCCAGTACTTC. Its protein is CASSPRLAYQETQYF. This chain uses TRBV7-6 with TRBJ2-5; perhaps TRBD2 as D (6 bases). From germline, CDR1 is SGHVS and CDR2 FNYEAQ. V gave up 5 bases and J gave up 2 bases, with 15 bases separating them. This CDR3 contains 15 residues.

CDR3 in amino acids: CASGTGSADTQYF. The DNA for the CDR3 is TGTGCCAGTGGGACAGGGAGCGCAGATACGCAGTATTTT. This chain links TRBV19 with TRBJ2-3, with 9 bases matching TRBD1. Unmatched junction bases numbered 4, after V lost 8 bases and J lost 4 bases. The CDR3 consists of 13 residues. From germline, CDR1 is LNHDA and CDR2 SQIVND (reference sequence).

As DNA, the CDR3 is TGTGCCAGCAGCTTAGATTCGGGGCAGGCAGGGTGGGGATACGAGCAGTACTTC. Protein product: CASSLDSGQAGWGYEQYF. The chain carries TRBV11-2 and TRBJ2-7; D may match TRBD1 or TRBD2 (5 bases each). The V and J ends lost 0 bases and 4 bases respectively, with 22 bases between them. Per the germline V gene, CDR1 is SGHAT and CDR2 is FQNNGV. The CDR3 contains 18 residues.

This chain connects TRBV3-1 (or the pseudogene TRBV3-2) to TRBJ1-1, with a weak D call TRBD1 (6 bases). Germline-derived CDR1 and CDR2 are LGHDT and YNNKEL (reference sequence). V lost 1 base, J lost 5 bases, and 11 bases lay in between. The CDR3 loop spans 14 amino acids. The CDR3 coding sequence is TGTGCCAGCAGCCAAGGGACAGTCTGGACTGAAGCTTTCTTT. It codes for CASSQGTVWTEAFF.

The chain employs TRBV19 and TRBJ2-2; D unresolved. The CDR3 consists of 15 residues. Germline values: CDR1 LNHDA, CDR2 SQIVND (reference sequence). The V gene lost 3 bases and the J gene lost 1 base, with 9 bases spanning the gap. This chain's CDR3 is CASSMGNRNTGELFF. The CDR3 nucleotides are TGTGCCAGTAGTATGGGCAACCGGAACACCGGGGAGCTGTTTTTT. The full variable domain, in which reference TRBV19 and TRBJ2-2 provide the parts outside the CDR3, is DGGITQSPKYLFRKEGQNVTLSCEQNLNHDAMYWYRQDPGQGLRLIYYSQIVNDFQKGDIAEGYSVSREKKESFPLTVTSAQKNPTAFYLCASSMGNRNTGELFFGEGSRLTVL.